Presented here are 30 T cell receptor beta chains from one specimen sequenced in a study of shared clonotypes between healthy human individuals. Assay: immunoSEQ multiplex PCR; the TCRdb copy retains only in-frame clones and omits some. The sample holds approximately 1.1 million clones; around 78% are singletons and the top ten take approximately 0.5%. Sequences were obtained from memory CD4+ T cells from PBMCs. This sample's subset: CD45RA-negative fraction. The source of these receptors is a man younger than 35 in good health. Some clones in this sample may be carry-over from other donors' samples.

The CDR3 region is CASSSLTGGGETQYF. The CDR3 nucleotides read TGTGCCAGCAGCTCTTTGACAGGTGGAGGAGAGACCCAGTACTTC. The rearrangement uses TRBV11-2 and TRBJ2-5; D may be TRBD1 (6 bases). Trimming cost V 4 bases and J 4 bases, with 16 bases left between them. This CDR3 has 15 amino acids. CDR1 and CDR2 (germline): SGHAT, FQNNGV.

This clone came up a few times. J is TRBJ1-1 and V is TRBV30, with TRBD1 matching 7 bases. Germline V gene lookup returns CDR1 GTSNPN and CDR2 SVGIG (reference sequence). The CDR3 is 13 residues long. After removal of 3 bases from V and 1 base from J, the junction contained 2 bases not matched to a gene. The CDR3 DNA reads as TGTGCCTGGAGGACAGGGCAGAACACTGAAGCTTTCTTT. This codes for CAWRTGQNTEAFF.

CDR3 residues: CASSLVVGGTQETQYF. The CDR3 nucleotides are TGCGCCAGCAGCTTGGTGGTCGGCGGGACTCAAGAGACCCAGTACTTC. The chain uses TRBV5-1 and TRBJ2-5, with D possibly being TRBD2 (6 bases). V lost 0 bases to trimming and J lost 2 bases, with 14 bases between them. CDR1 SGHRS and CDR2 YFSETQ come from the germline V gene. The CDR3 covers 16 residues.

This clone was observed a handful of times. The J gene is TRBJ2-1, the V gene TRBV27; 9 bases align to TRBD2. The CDR3 covers 13 residues. CDR1 and CDR2 (germline): MNHEY, SMNVEV (reference sequence). Trimming cost V 8 bases and J 9 bases; bases outside gene matches: 8. CDR3 amino acids: CASHRLAVGEQFF. As DNA, the CDR3 is TGTGCCAGCCATCGACTAGCGGTGGGTGAGCAGTTCTTC.

The chain links TRBV11-2 to TRBJ2-7; 12 bases align to TRBD2. Per germline, CDR1 SGHAT and CDR2 FQNNGV. V shed 5 bases and J 7 bases; nucleotides not matched to a gene: 12. The CDR3 has 16 residues. CDR3 bases: TGTGCCAGCAGCCCTATCCTGACTAGCGGGAGAAAAGAGCAGTACTTC. This sequence encodes CASSPILTSGRKEQYF. The full variable domain, in which reference TRBV11-2 and TRBJ2-7 provide the parts outside the CDR3, is EAGVAQSPRYKIIEKRQSVAFWCNPISGHATLYWYQQILGQGPKLLIQFQNNGVVDDSQLPKDRFSAERLKGVDSTLKIQPAKLEDSAVYLCASSPILTSGRKEQYFGPGTRLTVT.

The chain is built from TRBV9 and TRBJ2-1, with TRBD1 identical over 7 bases. The CDR3 has 14 amino acids. Germline V gene lookup returns CDR1 SGDLS and CDR2 YYNGEE. The trim removed 4 bases at V and 2 bases at J, leaving 3 bases unmatched. For the CDR3, the DNA is TGTGCCAGCAGCAAACAGGGGACCTACAATGAGCAGTTCTTC. Protein: CASSKQGTYNEQFF. Combining the CDR3 with reference TRBV9 and TRBJ2-1 gives the whole variable domain DSGVTQTPKHLITATGQRVTLRCSPRSGDLSVYWYQQSLDQGLQFLIQYYNGEERAKGNILERFSAQQFPDLHSELNLSSLELGDSALYFCASSKQGTYNEQFFGPGTRLTVL.

This clone was seen a handful of times. The chain has TRBV25-1 and TRBJ2-1; 8 nucleotides align to TRBD2. V shed 3 bases and J 9 bases; nucleotides not matched to a gene: 10. Per germline, CDR1 MGHDK and CDR2 SYGVNS. This CDR3 comprises 15 residues. CDR3: CASSELSGSPPEQFF. The CDR3 bases are TGTGCCAGCAGTGAGCTAAGCGGGAGTCCCCCTGAGCAGTTCTTC.

The V and J genes are TRBV19 and TRBJ1-1; TRBD1 aligns across 9 bases. The CDR3 totals 16 residues. V trimming: 5 bases; J trimming: 4 bases; junction bases outside the gene matches: 11. Germline V gene lookup returns CDR1 LNHDA and CDR2 SQIVND (reference sequence). CDR3 in DNA: TGTGCCAGTAGTTCCGGGACAGGGTTCGGGGGCACTGAAGCTTTCTTT. It codes for CASSSGTGFGGTEAFF.

V gene TRBV19 combines with J gene TRBJ2-1, with unresolved D. Trimming took off 5 bases at V and 5 bases at J, with 13 bases between the two ends. Germline V gives CDR1 LNHDA, CDR2 SQIVND (reference sequence). The CDR3 totals 14 residues. The CDR3 coding sequence is TGTGCCAGTAGTCCCTGGGGATCGAACAATGAGCAGTTCTTC. Protein product: CASSPWGSNNEQFF.

A single count supports this clone. Other nucleotide sequences in the sample specify the same CDR3. This chain links TRBV10-3 with TRBJ2-7, with D perhaps matching TRBD2 (5 bases). V shed 6 bases and J shed 0 bases, with 6 bases lying between them. The length of the CDR3 is 12 residues. From germline, CDR1 is ENHRY and CDR2 SYGVKD. The CDR3 nucleotides are TGTGCCATCAGGGACTCCTCCTACGAGCAGTACTTC. This codes for CAIRDSSYEQYF.

J is TRBJ2-6 and V is TRBV4-1; D may be TRBD1 (5 bases). The V end lost 2 bases, the J end lost 1 base, and 9 bases lay between the germline ends. CDR1 and CDR2 from the germline V gene are MGHRA and YSYEKL. The CDR3 totals 16 residues. The CDR3 coding sequence is TGCGCCAGCAGCCAACTCACAGGTTCTGGGGCCAACGTCCTGACTTTC. This sequence encodes CASSQLTGSGANVLTF.

This sequence joins TRBV4-2 and TRBJ1-4; TRBD1 aligns across 8 bases. Losses at the gene ends were 4 bases for V and 6 bases for J; bases not matched to a gene: 7. Germline V gene lookup returns CDR1 LGHNA and CDR2 YNFKEQ. CDR3 length equals 15 residues. CDR3 DNA sequence: TGTGCCAGCAGCCCTCGTCCGGGACAGGATGAAAAACTGTTTTTT. Translation gives CASSPRPGQDEKLFF.

The chain employs TRBV27 and TRBJ2-7; a possible D gene is TRBD2 (5 bases). Trimming removed 6 bases from V and 7 bases from J, with 10 bases in between. This CDR3 is 11 amino acids long. Per the germline V gene, CDR1 is MNHEY and CDR2 is SMNVEV (reference sequence). Here the CDR3 DNA reads TGTGCCAGCAGGGAGTCGGGGGAGCAGTACTTC. Translation gives CASRESGEQYF.

This sequence joins TRBV6-5 and TRBJ1-2; tentatively, D is TRBD1 (6 bases). Trimming removed 4 bases at V and 1 base at J, with 7 bases between. From germline, CDR1 is MNHEY and CDR2 SVGAGI. The CDR3 contains 13 residues. The CDR3 nucleotides are TGTGCCAGCAGTTTCAGGGGTAACTATGGCTACACCTTC. Protein: CASSFRGNYGYTF.

Comments on this clone: The same CDR3 can be traced to other DNA sequences in this sample. V is TRBV28 and J is TRBJ2-7; tentative D call: TRBD1 (5 bases). Germline V lookup: CDR1 MDHEN, CDR2 SYDVKM. V was trimmed by 4 bases and J by 4 bases, leaving 5 bases between them. The CDR3 has 11 residues. The CDR3 DNA follows: TGTGCCAGCAGTTCAGGGTACGAGCAGTACTTC. Its translation is CASSSGYEQYF.

This clone came up a few times. The gene calls are TRBV11-2 and TRBJ2-3; 13 positions agree with TRBD2. J gave up 6 bases and V 4 bases, and 7 bases lay outside the gene matches. CDR3 length equals 16 residues. CDR1 and CDR2 from the germline V gene are SGHAT and FQNNGV. This chain's CDR3 is CASSSWTSGSGDTQYF. The CDR3 DNA reads as TGTGCCAGCAGCTCTTGGACTAGCGGGAGTGGGGATACGCAGTATTTT.

The genes are TRBV6-6 and TRBJ1-5; TRBD1 aligns across 8 bases. The germline V gene encodes CDR1 MNHNY and CDR2 SVGAGI (reference sequence). With 8 bases clipped from V and 7 bases from J, the junction kept 13 bases outside the gene matches. This CDR3 has 15 amino acids. The CDR3: CASRYQGAIYQPQHF. The CDR3 DNA reads as TGTGCCAGCCGATACCAGGGGGCTATATACCAGCCCCAGCATTTT.

The CDR3 bases are TGTGCCAGCAGCTCCAGTTCGGGACAGGGTGACTATGGCTACACCTTC. The encoded protein is CASSSSSGQGDYGYTF. This chain links TRBV7-2 with TRBJ1-2, with 9 bases that match TRBD1. Germline loops: CDR1 SGHTA, CDR2 FQGNSA. This CDR3 comprises 16 residues. J was trimmed by 3 bases and V by 4 bases; bases with no gene match: 9.

The chain carries TRBV10-3 and TRBJ2-1; 9 bases fit TRBD2. CDR1 is ENHRY, CDR2 SYGVKD, per germline. This CDR3 is 16 amino acids long. With 5 bases clipped from V and 6 bases from J, the junction kept 11 bases outside the gene matches. For the CDR3, the DNA is TGTGCCATCAGTTCCAAGGCGGGAGGGCCCTCCAATGAGCAGTTCTTC. It encodes CAISSKAGGPSNEQFF.

The chain carries TRBV2 and TRBJ1-1; D is ambiguous. This CDR3 contains 13 residues. Trimming left V 8 bases short and J 1 base short, with 11 bases between. Per the germline V gene, CDR1 is SNHLY and CDR2 is FYNNEI. CDR3 DNA sequence: TGTGCCAGCTCCAAGGACCAGAACACTGAAGCTTTCTTT. This translates into CASSKDQNTEAFF.

This clone was picked up one time. The chain links TRBV10-3 to TRBJ2-5, with D perhaps matching TRBD1 or TRBD2 (5 bases each). V was trimmed by 3 bases and J by 5 bases, leaving 10 bases between them. From germline, CDR1 is ENHRY and CDR2 SYGVKD. The CDR3 length is 13 residues. The CDR3 reads CAISDSGPETQYF. The CDR3 nucleotides are TGTGCCATCAGTGATTCGGGGCCCGAGACCCAGTACTTC.

The chain recombines TRBV7-2 with TRBJ2-2; 15 nucleotides match TRBD2. The junction had 11 bases not matched to a gene; V was cut back by 5 bases and J by 7 bases. Germline values: CDR1 SGHTA, CDR2 FQGNSA. This CDR3 has 18 residues. The CDR3 reads CASSHPPGLAGGIGELFF. For the CDR3, the DNA is TGTGCCAGCAGCCACCCACCGGGACTAGCGGGAGGTATCGGGGAGCTGTTTTTT.

The chain joins TRBV5-1 to TRBJ1-5; D perhaps matches TRBD1 (5 bases). Germline-derived CDR1 and CDR2 are SGHRS and YFSETQ. The CDR3 is 14 residues long. The germline V and J ends were trimmed by 0 bases and 7 bases, with 11 bases remaining between them. CDR3 loop: CASSLDPGGQPQHF. CDR3 in DNA: TGCGCCAGCAGCTTGGATCCGGGGGGACAGCCCCAGCATTTT.

This clone is a singleton in its sample. Compared with germline, one end of the junction differs, possibly owing to a read error. The chain has TRBV19 and TRBJ2-3; TRBD2 matches 11 bases. This CDR3 has 15 amino acids. Per germline, CDR1 LNHDA and CDR2 SQIVND (reference sequence). CDR3 residues: CACSIAGGPWNTQYF. DNA of the CDR3: TGTGCCTGTAGCATAGCGGGAGGGCCTTGGAATACGCAGTATTTT.

V gene TRBV30 combines with J gene TRBJ1-6; TRBD1 matches at 7 bases. CDR3 length: 14 amino acids. V lost 6 bases to trimming and J lost 9 bases; unmatched junction nucleotides: 11. Germline V gene lookup returns CDR1 GTSNPN and CDR2 SVGIG (reference sequence). The CDR3 region is CACNTGQRTSPLHF. The DNA for the CDR3 is TGTGCCTGTAACACGGGACAGCGAACTTCACCCCTCCACTTT.

This clone was seen a handful of times. The chain recombines TRBV11-2 with TRBJ2-7; D is perhaps TRBD2 (5 bases). This CDR3 comprises 15 residues. Germline CDR1 SGHAT, CDR2 FQNNGV. V lost 4 bases and J lost 9, with 22 bases in between. For the CDR3, the DNA is TGTGCCAGCAGCTCTCCGGGAACCATCTACGAGGGGCAGTACTTC. This gives the protein CASSSPGTIYEGQYF.

This chain's CDR3 is CASSQEDSGYGYTF. The CDR3 DNA is TGCGCCAGCAGCCAAGAGGACAGCGGCTATGGCTACACCTTC. This rearrangement joins TRBV4-3 to TRBJ1-2; perhaps TRBD1 as D (6 bases). The CDR3 totals 14 residues. V gave up 0 bases and J gave up 4 bases, with 9 bases separating them. Germline-derived CDR1 and CDR2 are LGHNA and YSLEER.

This sequence joins TRBV30 and TRBJ2-1; maybe TRBD1 (7 bases). V lost 2 bases and J lost 7, with 18 bases in between. CDR1 GTSNPN and CDR2 SVGIG come from the germline V gene (reference sequence). This CDR3 is 15 amino acids long. In nucleotides, the CDR3 is TGTGCCTGGAGTAAACGGGGGACAGCTGTAAATGAGCAGTTCTTC. It translates to CAWSKRGTAVNEQFF.

This chain connects TRBV11-3 to TRBJ2-3, with D unresolved. Trimming left V 3 bases short and J 2 bases short, with 6 bases between. CDR3 length equals 13 residues. Germline values: CDR1 SGHNT, CDR2 YENEEA. CDR3 region: CASSFDTTDTQYF. The CDR3 coding sequence is TGTGCCAGCAGCTTCGATACCACAGATACGCAGTATTTT.

The rearrangement uses TRBV28 and TRBJ1-2; 9 bases align to TRBD1. This CDR3 has 17 residues. The germline gives CDR1 MDHEN, CDR2 SYDVKM. Trimming removed 6 bases from V and 4 bases from J; junction bases left unmatched: 15. CDR3 sequence: CASSPRTGAFLRYGYTF. The CDR3 nucleotides are TGTGCCAGCAGCCCTAGGACAGGGGCCTTCCTCCGCTATGGCTACACCTTC.